These 18 T cell receptor beta chains originate from one sample sequenced in a study of cytomegalovirus exposure and HLA in healthy donors. With 60 Vbeta and 13 Jbeta primers, the PCR was carried out. The method was immunoSEQ multiplex PCR; TCRdb's version includes in-frame clones alone and lacks a portion of them. The data hold under 70,000 clones, with approximately 71% observed a single time. The sample consisted of PBMCs. These receptors were collected from a middle-aged man in good health and CMV-seropositive.

The chain joins TRBV7-2 to TRBJ2-3; possible D gene TRBD1, 5 bases. Germline V gene sequence: CDR1 SGHTA, CDR2 FQGNSA. With 1 base removed from V and 4 bases from J, the gap between germline ends came to 9 bases. CDR3 length: 14 residues. This chain's CDR3 is CASSLVRGPDTQYF. In nucleotides, the CDR3 is TGTGCCAGCAGCTTAGTTAGGGGTCCAGATACGCAGTATTTT.

This clone came up once. V usage is TRBV7-8 and J usage is TRBJ1-2, with D possibly TRBD1 on 5 matching bases. CDR1 is SGHVS and CDR2 is FQNEAQ in the germline V gene. The CDR3 runs to 15 residues. The ends were cut back, 1 base at V and 5 bases at J, with 14 bases in the middle. DNA of the CDR3: TGTGCCAGCAGCTTAGTGGCAGGGCCTGGGTATGGCTACACCTTC. Encoded protein: CASSLVAGPGYGYTF.

The rearrangement joins TRBV5-1 to TRBJ2-7; 12 bases are shared with TRBD1. CDR1 is SGHRS and CDR2 is YFSETQ in the germline V gene. V gave up 4 bases and J gave up 4 bases; unmatched junction bases: 9. This CDR3 is 16 amino acids long. CDR3 region: CASSVTGTGGEYEQYF. CDR3 nucleotide sequence: TGCGCCAGCAGCGTAACGGGGACAGGGGGCGAGTACGAGCAGTACTTC.

V gene TRBV20-1 combines with J gene TRBJ1-1, with D hard to call. Germline V gene lookup returns CDR1 DFQATT and CDR2 SNEGSKA (reference sequence). This CDR3 has 11 amino acids. The V end was cut by 6 bases, the J end by 5 bases, with 10 bases between. The DNA of the CDR3 is TGCAGTGCCAGCGCTGGGACTGAAGCTTTCTTT. This sequence encodes CSASAGTEAFF.

This clone appeared a few times. This chain connects TRBV5-1 to TRBJ1-2; 8 bases map to TRBD1. CDR3 size: 15 residues. V dropped 3 bases and J dropped 2; count of bases not matched to a gene: 6. Germline assignment: CDR1 SGHRS and CDR2 YFSETQ. CDR3 nucleotides: TGCGCCAGCAGCTCCGGGACAGGTGCCAACTATGGCTACACCTTC. Protein product: CASSSGTGANYGYTF.

This clone was counted only a few times. The CDR3 here is CASSVEGQGRNTIYF. DNA for the CDR3: TGTGCCAGCAGCGTAGAAGGACAGGGAAGAAACACCATATATTTT. The chain has TRBV9 and TRBJ1-3; 8 bases fit TRBD1. Germline lookup yields CDR1 SGDLS and CDR2 YYNGEE. This CDR3 region has 15 residues. V lost 0 bases, J lost 5 bases, and 4 bases stayed unmatched.

The genes are TRBV29-1 and TRBJ1-1; no clear D gene. Trimming stripped 7 bases from V and 4 bases from J, with 7 bases between. CDR1 is SQVTM, CDR2 ANQGSEA, per germline. The CDR3 runs 10 residues. As DNA, the CDR3 is TGCAGCGGCGGGCGCACTGAAGCTTTCTTT. Translation gives CSGGRTEAFF.

The chain links TRBV27 to TRBJ2-7; D not resolved. In germline, CDR1 is MNHEY, CDR2 SMNVEV (reference sequence). Trimming cost V 5 bases and J 6 bases, with 20 bases left between them. This CDR3 region has 15 residues. CDR3: CASSQSARMRFEQYF. The DNA for the CDR3 is TGTGCCAGCAGTCAATCTGCCAGGATGCGTTTCGAGCAGTACTTC.

This sequence joins TRBV19 and TRBJ1-5, with a weak D call TRBD1 (5 bases). V was cut by 7 bases and J by 2 bases, with 15 bases left in between. Germline-derived CDR1 and CDR2 are LNHDA and SQIVND (reference sequence). The CDR3 length is 15 residues. The CDR3 here is CASTEVGGGNQPQHF. The CDR3 nucleotides are TGTGCCAGTACCGAGGTCGGGGGTGGCAATCAGCCCCAGCATTTT.

The chain recombines TRBV5-1 with TRBJ2-1, with 12 bases identical to TRBD1. The V gene's germline CDR1 is SGHRS and CDR2 YFSETQ. V lost 4 bases and J lost 7; bases outside the gene matches: 9. This CDR3 is 16 amino acids long. CDR3 in DNA: TGCGCCAGCAGCGCCGGGACAGGGGGCGCGGGGAATGAGCAGTTCTTC. Residues: CASSAGTGGAGNEQFF.

J is TRBJ2-1 and V is TRBV10-1, with D maybe TRBD2 (6 bases). Trimming pared 10 bases from V and 10 bases from J, leaving 26 bases between. The germline V gene has CDR1 WNHNN and CDR2 SYGVQD (reference sequence). CDR3 length equals 15 residues. DNA for the CDR3: TGCGCCAAGACCTCCTCGTCGGGGGAGAATTACGAGCAGTTCTTC. This translates into CAKTSSSGENYEQFF.

The chain combines TRBV4-1 with TRBJ1-5, with 7 bases fitting TRBD1. CDR1 and CDR2 from the germline V gene are MGHRA and YSYEKL. This CDR3 has 16 residues. V was clipped by 5 bases and J by 7 bases; unmatched bases: 14. CDR3 sequence reads: CASSSQKGASGQPQHF. The CDR3 bases are TGCGCCAGCAGCTCCCAAAAGGGGGCGTCGGGGCAGCCCCAGCATTTT.

The chain couples TRBV5-6 to TRBJ2-7, with 12 positions matching TRBD2. From germline, CDR1 is SGHDT and CDR2 YYEEEE. The CDR3 is 14 residues long. The trim removed 3 bases at V and 4 bases at J, leaving 2 bases unmatched. The CDR3 loop reads CASSWGLAGYEQYF. In nucleotides, the CDR3 is TGTGCCAGCAGCTGGGGACTAGCGGGTTACGAGCAGTACTTC. Filled out from reference TRBV5-6 and TRBJ2-7, the complete variable domain reads DAGVTQSPTHLIKTRGQQVTLRCSPKSGHDTVSWYQQALGQGPQFIFQYYEEEERQRGNFPDRFSGHQFPNYSSELNVNALLLGDSALYLCASSWGLAGYEQYFGPGTRLTVT.

The chain carries TRBV18 and TRBJ1-5; perhaps TRBD1 as D (5 bases). Germline loops: CDR1 KGHSH, CDR2 LQKENI. V was shortened by 2 bases and J by 0 bases, with 11 bases between the two germline ends. CDR3 length: 16 amino acids. The CDR3 region is CASSPETDYSNQPQHF. In DNA form, the CDR3 reads TGTGCCAGCTCACCAGAGACAGATTATAGCAATCAGCCCCAGCATTTT.

The chain employs TRBV5-6 and TRBJ2-7; 9 bases match TRBD1. This CDR3 has 15 residues. The V segment lost 5 bases and the J segment 3 bases; nucleotides outside the gene matches: 9. Per the germline V gene, CDR1 is SGHDT and CDR2 is YYEEEE. In DNA form, the CDR3 reads TGTGCCAGCAGATGGGGACAGGGAAAATACTACGAGCAGTACTTC. Its protein is CASRWGQGKYYEQYF.

This clone has just a few counts. The rearrangement links TRBV6-5 to TRBJ1-5; D is perhaps TRBD1 (6 bases). This CDR3 spans 15 amino acids. CDR1 and CDR2 (germline): MNHEY, SVGAGI. Between the trimmed V and J ends, which lost 5 bases and 4 bases, there was a span of 15 bases. CDR3 in DNA: TGTGCCAGCAGTCCGAACCCAACAGGGAATCAGCCCCAGCATTTT. Protein product: CASSPNPTGNQPQHF.

This chain uses TRBV5-3 with TRBJ1-6; no firm D call. TRBV5-3 is an open reading frame, and its role is uncertain. The CDR3 loop spans 19 amino acids. The V and J ends lost 4 bases and 4 bases respectively, with 24 bases between them. CDR3 sequence (DNA): TGTGCCAGAAGCCTGCGGAGGGCCGCGACCCTTCCTTATAATTCACCCCTCCACTTT. Translated, it gives CARSLRRAATLPYNSPLHF.

This clone was recorded once. The genes are TRBV4-1 and TRBJ1-2, with TRBD1 matching 9 bases. This CDR3 comprises 16 residues. Per germline, CDR1 MGHRA and CDR2 YSYEKL. After removal of 1 base from V and 2 bases from J, the junction contained 5 bases not matched to a gene. CDR3 nucleotide sequence: TGCGCCAGCAGCCAAGTGACAGGGGGAATGAACTATGGCTACACCTTC. Its translation: CASSQVTGGMNYGYTF.